This is a list of T cell receptor beta chains from one sample in a study of blood T cell repertoires in COVID-19. Assay: immunoSEQ multiplex PCR; the TCRdb copy retains only in-frame clones and omits some. Of about 210,000 clones in the sample, under 85% were seen once. Sequenced sample: peripheral blood. All receptors come from a woman aged 80 or over with COVID-19, enrolled during active disease. The CDR3 runs from the conserved cysteine through the conserved F or W. The order of the fields is clone size, V gene, J gene, D gene, CDR3 protein, CDR3 DNA. A D gene is named only where the DNA matches it firmly. The size entry is marked missing in some rows and otherwise reads once, few, many or a size class.

.	TRBV12-3/TRBV12-4	TRBJ2-1	TRBD2	CANSGLATEQFF	TGTGCCAATAGCGGGTTGGCCACTGAGCAGTTCTTC
.	TRBV10-2	TRBJ1-1	TRBD1	CASRGQPNTEAFF	TGCGCCAGCCGGGGACAGCCGAACACTGAAGCTTTCTTT
.	TRBV27	TRBJ1-6	.	CASSFRDSPLHF	TGTGCCAGCAGTTTCCGAGATTCACCCCTCCACTTT
.	TRBV6-5	TRBJ1-5	.	CASSRTVYNQPQHF	TGTGCCAGCAGCCGTACCGTCTACAATCAGCCCCAGCATTTT
.	TRBV6-5	TRBJ2-2	TRBD2	CGGGGRPPGELFF	TGTGGCGGGGGGGGGCGCCCCCCCGGGGAGCTGTTTTTT
few	TRBV6-5	TRBJ2-1	TRBD1	CASSSSPGTGSQQFF	TGTGCCAGCAGTTCCTCCCCCGGGACAGGATCCCAGCAGTTCTTC
.	TRBV7-8	TRBJ2-5	TRBD1	CASSSTGPLETQYF	TGTGCCAGCAGCTCGACAGGGCCTTTAGAGACCCAGTACTTC
.	TRBV27	TRBJ2-2	TRBD2	CASSPTSGPTGELFF	TGTGCCAGCAGTCCGACTAGCGGCCCCACCGGGGAGCTGTTTTTT
.	TRBV4-1	TRBJ1-2	.	CASSQDRSPYGYTF	TGCGCCAGCAGCCAAGATCGGAGCCCCTATGGCTACACCTTC
.	TRBV5-1	TRBJ2-5	TRBD1	CASSERQGTGQETQYF	TGCGCCAGCAGCGAGCGACAGGGGACGGGCCAAGAGACCCAGTACTTC
.	TRBV3-1/TRBV3-2	TRBJ2-1	.	CASSSSSYNEQFF	TGTGCCAGCAGCTCGAGCTCCTACAATGAGCAGTTCTTC
few	TRBV5-1	TRBJ2-7	.	CASSYTGSSYEQYF	TGCGCCAGCAGCTATACCGGGTCCTCCTACGAGCAGTACTTC
.	TRBV6-5	TRBJ1-1	TRBD1	CASVTGAWFGTEAFF	TGTGCCAGCGTTACAGGGGCTTGGTTCGGGACTGAAGCTTTCTTT
few	TRBV7-9	TRBJ1-6	.	CASSPGTNRPLHF	TGTGCCAGCAGCCCTGGCACGAATCGCCCCCTCCACTTT
.	TRBV10-3	TRBJ2-7	TRBD1	CAISARDRYPTAPYEQYF	TGTGCCATCAGTGCCCGGGACAGGTATCCTACCGCCCCCTACGAGCAGTACTTC
.	TRBV14	TRBJ1-4	TRBD1	CASSRTGELAEKLFF	TGTGCCAGCAGCCGCACAGGGGAATTGGCTGAAAAACTGTTTTTT
.	TRBV7-9	TRBJ2-7	.	CASSLGGLLGQYF	TGTGCCAGCAGCTTAGGCGGGCTTTTGGGGCAGTACTTC
.	TRBV7-7	TRBJ1-5	TRBD1	CASSEGGQGQNQPQHF	TGTGCTAGCAGCGAGGGAGGACAGGGTCAGAATCAGCCCCAGCATTTT
.	TRBV7-2	TRBJ2-1	.	CASNAGGLSEQFF	TGTGCCAGCAACGCCGGGGGGCTTAGTGAGCAGTTCTTC
once	TRBV9	TRBJ1-2	TRBD1	CASSATGAVDYGYTF	TGTGCCAGCAGCGCGACAGGGGCCGTGGACTATGGCTACACCTTC
.	TRBV20-1	TRBJ1-4	.	CSASGSEKLFF	TGCAGTGCTAGTGGCAGTGAAAAACTGTTTTTT
.	TRBV25-1	TRBJ2-2	TRBD2	CASSVRGVELFF	TGTGCCAGCAGTGTTCGGGGGGTGGAGCTGTTTTTT
.	TRBV6-6	TRBJ1-6	.	CASTGQYNSPLHF	TGTGCCAGCACTGGACAGTATAATTCACCCCTCCACTTT